This T cell receptor (beta chain) was retrieved from a study of T-cell memory formation after mild COVID-19. Study-level points and caveats: Clonal second-wave expansions that peaked on day 37 had unconfirmed SARS-CoV-2 specificity. Among contracting clones, CD4+ were mainly CM/EM and CD8+ enriched in EMRA. Balance between CD4 and CD8 was seen in clones contracting day 15 to 85, and a CD4+ lean was seen in later expanders.

This clonotype was counted many times. Its antigen remains unknown. The CDR3 extends over 15 amino acids. CDR1 is DFQATT, CDR2 SNEGSKA, per germline (reference sequence). The V gene lost 3 bases and the J gene lost 4 bases, with 15 bases spanning the gap. Using its own MiXCR run on the 5' RACE reads, TCRdb lists one record per CDR3 protein. Here the sample spans about 200,000 distinct CDR3 sequences, over 9.5% being singletons. Sequenced input: PBMCs or a T cell subset sorted from them (not recorded which). The TCR comes from a young man who had mild COVID-19 (a few samples of this study predate the infection). Cell type and time point are not known. The chain is built from TRBV20-1 and TRBJ1-4, with TRBD1 as a possible D gene (5 bases). CDR3: CSASPATGLNEKLFF. CDR3 DNA: TGCAGTGCTAGCCCGGCCACAGGACTTAATGAAAAACTGTTTTTT.